The T cell receptor beta chain described here comes from a study of PD-1 blockade in classical Hodgkin lymphoma. About the study: Every 2 weeks, patients got 3 mg/kg intravenous nivolumab. Study observations and caveats: Prior therapy or disease activity may underlie the repertoire differences, whose causes remain undefined. Patients starting nivolumab under 1 year after ASCT were excluded.

Germline CDR1 SGHAT, CDR2 FQNNGV. Trimming took off 1 base at V and 11 bases at J, with 11 bases between the two ends. This CDR3 region has 12 residues. Following autologous stem cell transplantation, relapse occurred in every patient, and exposure to brentuximab vedotin varied. As for this clone: What it binds is not known.

Clones were sequenced by immunoSEQ multiplex PCR, and TCRdb holds only the in-frame ones, with some missing. Among some 23,000 clones listed, 69% were seen once. The chain combines TRBV11-2 with TRBJ1-1; possibly TRBD1 for D (6 bases). The source material was peripheral blood mononuclear cells (PBMCs), sampled at baseline. The TCR originated in a human donor with classical Hodgkin lymphoma. The CDR3: CASSLVGATAFF. In nucleotides, the CDR3 is TGTGCCAGCAGCTTAGTGGGGGCGACGGCTTTCTTT.